This TCR beta chain was observed in a study of cytomegalovirus exposure and HLA in healthy donors. Findings and limits, study-wide: Previous analysis showed most TCR beta V segments were productive about 87% or about 30% of the time. In a later analysis, CMV-associated beta chains were mostly HLA-associated, it appeared. Most TCR sequences were uncommon, yet certain public TCRs appeared in many donors. The classifier, whose performance was assessed in both the original and validation cohorts, reportedly diagnosed cytomegalovirus status with high specificity and sensitivity.

Concerning this clone itself: Its antigen is unidentified.

V was shortened by 1 base and J by 14 bases, with 13 bases between the two germline ends. The CDR3 totals 12 residues. Germline V gene lookup returns CDR1 SGHTA and CDR2 FQGNSA. The study ran its PCR with 60 Vbeta and 13 Jbeta primers. Only in-frame clones appear in the TCRdb table, and some are missing; sequencing was by immunoSEQ multiplex PCR. The table shows 95,000 to 150,000 clones, with 60% to 85% occurring only once. Sequencing was performed on PBMCs. This receptor was obtained from a female donor in good health and CMV-seronegative. V gene TRBV7-2 combines with J gene TRBJ2-3; D might be TRBD1 (5 bases). In DNA, the CDR3 is TGTGCCAGCAGCTTAGAAAGGGGTTCGCGGTATTTT. Encoded protein: CASSLERGSRYF. Full variable domain (missing parts from reference TRBV7-2 and TRBJ2-3): GAGVSQSPSNKVTEKGKDVELRCDPISGHTALYWYRQSLGQGLEFLIYFQGNSAPDKSGLPSDRFSAERTGGSVSTLTIQRTQQEDSAVYLCASSLERGSRYFGPGTRLTVL.